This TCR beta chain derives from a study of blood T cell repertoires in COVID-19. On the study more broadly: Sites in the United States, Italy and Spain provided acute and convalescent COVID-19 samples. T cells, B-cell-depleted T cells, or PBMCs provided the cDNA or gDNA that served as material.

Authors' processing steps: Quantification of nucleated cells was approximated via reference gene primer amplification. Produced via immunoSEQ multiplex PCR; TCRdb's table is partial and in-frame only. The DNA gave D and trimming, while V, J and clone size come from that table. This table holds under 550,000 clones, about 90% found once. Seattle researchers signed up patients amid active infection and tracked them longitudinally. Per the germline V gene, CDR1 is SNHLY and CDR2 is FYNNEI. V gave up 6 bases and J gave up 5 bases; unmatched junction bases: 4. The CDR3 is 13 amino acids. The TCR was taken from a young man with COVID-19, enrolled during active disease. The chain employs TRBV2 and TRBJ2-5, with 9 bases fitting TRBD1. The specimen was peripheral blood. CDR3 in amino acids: CASRGTGRETQYF. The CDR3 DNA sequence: TGTGCCAGCAGGGGGACAGGGAGGGAGACCCAGTACTTC.